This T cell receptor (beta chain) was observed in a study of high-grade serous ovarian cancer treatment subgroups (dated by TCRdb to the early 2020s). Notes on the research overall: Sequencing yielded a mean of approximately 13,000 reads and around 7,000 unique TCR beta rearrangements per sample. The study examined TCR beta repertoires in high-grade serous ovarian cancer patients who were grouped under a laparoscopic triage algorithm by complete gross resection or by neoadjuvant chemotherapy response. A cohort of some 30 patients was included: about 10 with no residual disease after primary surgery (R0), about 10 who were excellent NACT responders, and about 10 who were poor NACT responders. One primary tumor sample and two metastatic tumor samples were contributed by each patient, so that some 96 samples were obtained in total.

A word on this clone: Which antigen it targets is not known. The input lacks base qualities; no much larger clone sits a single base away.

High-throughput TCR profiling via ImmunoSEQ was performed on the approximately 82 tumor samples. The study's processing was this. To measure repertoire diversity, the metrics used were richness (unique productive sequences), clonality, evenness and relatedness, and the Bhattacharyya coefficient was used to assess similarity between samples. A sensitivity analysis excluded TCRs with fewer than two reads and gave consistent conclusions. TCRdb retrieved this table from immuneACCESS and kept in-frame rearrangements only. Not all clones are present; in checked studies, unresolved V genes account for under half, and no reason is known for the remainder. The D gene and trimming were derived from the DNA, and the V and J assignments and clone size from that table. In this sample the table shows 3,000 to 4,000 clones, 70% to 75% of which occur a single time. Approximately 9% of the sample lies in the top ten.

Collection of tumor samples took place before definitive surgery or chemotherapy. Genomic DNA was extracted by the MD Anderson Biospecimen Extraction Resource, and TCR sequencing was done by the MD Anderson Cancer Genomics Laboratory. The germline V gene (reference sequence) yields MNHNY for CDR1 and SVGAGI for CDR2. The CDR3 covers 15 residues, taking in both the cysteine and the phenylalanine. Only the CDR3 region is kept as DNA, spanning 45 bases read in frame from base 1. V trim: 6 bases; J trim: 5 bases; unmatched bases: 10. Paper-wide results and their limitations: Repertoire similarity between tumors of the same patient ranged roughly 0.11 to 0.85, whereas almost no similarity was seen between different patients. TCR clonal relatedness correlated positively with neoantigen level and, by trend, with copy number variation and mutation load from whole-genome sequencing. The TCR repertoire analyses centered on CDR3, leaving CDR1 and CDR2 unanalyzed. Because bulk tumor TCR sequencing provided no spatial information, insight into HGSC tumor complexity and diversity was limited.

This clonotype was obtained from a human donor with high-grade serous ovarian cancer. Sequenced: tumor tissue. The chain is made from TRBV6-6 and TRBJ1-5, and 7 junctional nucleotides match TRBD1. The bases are TGTGCCAGCAGCCCCCGACAGGGACCCTATCAGCCCCAGCATTTT. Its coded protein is CASSPRQGPYQPQHF.